The 24 T cell receptor beta chains reported below all come from one sample, sequenced in a study of neoadjuvant nivolumab and ipilimumab in lung cancer. Produced via immunoSEQ multiplex PCR; TCRdb's table is partial and in-frame only. Among around 4,500 clones, roughly 80% were seen once, and the ten largest hold 2.5% to 4%. The source material was normal lung tissue adjacent to the tumor, sampled after neoadjuvant nivolumab, alone or with ipilimumab, at or shortly before surgery. The source of these receptors is an adult with non-small cell lung cancer. Some clones in this sample may be carry-over from other donors' samples.

The J gene is TRBJ2-2, the V gene TRBV30, with D possibly being TRBD1 (6 bases). The CDR3 length is 15 residues. Germline V CDR1 and CDR2: GTSNPN, SVGIG (reference sequence). The V gene lost 3 bases and the J gene lost 2 bases, with 13 bases spanning the gap. For the CDR3, the DNA is TGTGCCTGGAGGAACCGGGACAAAAACACCGGGGAGCTGTTTTTT. It encodes CAWRNRDKNTGELFF. The full variable domain, completed using reference TRBV30 and TRBJ2-2, is SQTIHQWPATLVQPVGSPLSLECTVEGTSNPNLYWYRQAAGRGLQLLFYSVGIGQISSEVPQNLSASRPQDRQFILSSKKLLLSDSGFYLCAWRNRDKNTGELFFGEGSRLTVL.

The V call is TRBV27, the J call TRBJ2-3; D is perhaps TRBD1 or TRBD2 (5 bases each). V shed 0 bases and J shed 13 bases, with 17 bases lying between them. Germline V gene lookup returns CDR1 MNHEY and CDR2 SMNVEV (reference sequence). The CDR3 spans 14 residues. The CDR3 nucleotides read TGTGCCAGCAGTTTATCGGCCGCCGGGACCCCTAAGTATTTT. It encodes CASSLSAAGTPKYF.

J is TRBJ1-1 and V is TRBV6-6; the match to TRBD1 covers 7 bases. CDR1 is MNHNY and CDR2 is SVGAGI in the germline V gene (reference sequence). This CDR3 has 14 amino acids. V shed 6 bases, J shed 4 bases, and the junction held 8 bases outside the gene matches. The CDR3 here is CASSPFDRVTEAFF. CDR3 nucleotide sequence: TGTGCCAGCAGCCCCTTCGACAGGGTCACTGAAGCTTTCTTT.

This clone appeared once. V usage is TRBV29-1 and J usage is TRBJ2-1, with a possible D match to TRBD2 (6 bases). Germline V CDR1 and CDR2: SQVTM, ANQGSEA. The CDR3 is 13 amino acids. Deletions cut 4 bases from V and 0 bases from J, with 7 bases between. CDR3 in amino acids: CSVGGNSYNEQFF. In DNA, the CDR3 is TGCAGCGTTGGCGGGAACTCCTACAATGAGCAGTTCTTC.

The chain is built from TRBV5-1 and TRBJ2-3; 8 nucleotides align to TRBD1. The length of the CDR3 is 13 residues. With 3 bases clipped from V and 8 bases from J, the junction kept 5 bases outside the gene matches. CDR1 and CDR2 (germline): SGHRS, YFSETQ. The DNA for the CDR3 is TGCGCCAGCAGCTCCGGACAGGGCGGTACGCAGTATTTT. It is translated as CASSSGQGGTQYF.

The V call is TRBV6-1, the J call TRBJ2-7; D uncertain. V was pared by 3 bases and J by 4 bases, with 4 bases between. Germline V lookup: CDR1 MNHNS, CDR2 SASEGT. The length of the CDR3 is 11 residues. The CDR3 coding sequence is TGTGCCAGCAGTGAGGGGTACGAGCAGTACTTC. It specifies CASSEGYEQYF.

There are a few counts of this clone. The rearrangement links TRBV10-1 to TRBJ1-5, with unresolved D. Germline V CDR1 and CDR2: WNHNN, SYGVQD (reference sequence). V was pared by 5 bases and J by 5 bases, with 10 bases between. This CDR3 is 13 amino acids long. This CDR3 reads CASSLGLDQPQHF. CDR3 in DNA: TGCGCCAGCAGTTTAGGTCTTGATCAGCCCCAGCATTTT.

The V and J genes are TRBV10-3 and TRBJ1-2; 11 positions match TRBD1. V shed 8 bases, J shed 2 bases, and the junction held 7 bases outside the gene matches. Germline V lookup: CDR1 ENHRY, CDR2 SYGVKD. There are 15 residues in the CDR3. The CDR3 bases are TGTGCCATCCGGCTTGGGACAGGGGGAAACTATGGCTACACCTTC. Its translation: CAIRLGTGGNYGYTF.

The genes are TRBV30 and TRBJ2-7; 8 nucleotides agree with TRBD2. V gave up 2 bases and J gave up 3 bases; unmatched junction bases: 6. Germline CDR1 GTSNPN, CDR2 SVGIG (reference sequence). The CDR3 contains 14 residues. This CDR3 reads CAWSKLAAGYEQYF. CDR3 DNA: TGTGCCTGGAGTAAACTAGCGGCCGGCTACGAGCAGTACTTC. Together with reference TRBV30 and TRBJ2-7, the CDR3 gives the full variable domain: SQTIHQWPATLVQPVGSPLSLECTVEGTSNPNLYWYRQAAGRGLQLLFYSVGIGQISSEVPQNLSASRPQDRQFILSSKKLLLSDSGFYLCAWSKLAAGYEQYFGPGTRLTVT.

The chain combines TRBV5-4 with TRBJ2-5; D tentatively fits TRBD1 or TRBD2 (5 bases each). Trimming left V 1 base short and J 0 bases short, with 13 bases between. This CDR3 has 16 amino acids. Germline values: CDR1 SGHNT, CDR2 YYREEE (reference sequence). As DNA, the CDR3 is TGTGCCAGCAGCTTGTATGGGGGTATCGACCAAGAGACCCAGTACTTC. It codes for CASSLYGGIDQETQYF.

The chain combines TRBV7-8 with TRBJ2-3, with 10 positions matching TRBD2. The junction had 10 bases not matched to a gene; V was cut back by 3 bases and J by 7 bases. The germline V gene encodes CDR1 SGHVS and CDR2 FQNEAQ. The CDR3 has 16 amino acids. The CDR3 coding sequence is TGTGCCAGCAGCTTGGGAGCGGGAGGGCCAAAGAATACGCAGTATTTT. The encoded protein is CASSLGAGGPKNTQYF. Full variable domain (outside the CDR3, taken from reference TRBV7-8 and TRBJ2-3): GAGVSQSPRYKVAKRGQDVALRCDPISGHVSLFWYQQALGQGPEFLTYFQNEAQLDKSGLPSDRFFAERPEGSVSTLKIQRTQQEDSAVYLCASSLGAGGPKNTQYFGPGTRLTVL.

This chain connects TRBV10-3 to TRBJ2-1; 7 nucleotides agree with TRBD2. The germline V gene encodes CDR1 ENHRY and CDR2 SYGVKD. The CDR3 sequence is 17 residues long. Trimming at V came to 3 bases and at J to 3 bases, leaving 11 bases not matched to a gene. The CDR3 reads CAISESMAGEGYNEQFF. CDR3 sequence (DNA): TGTGCCATCAGTGAATCTATGGCGGGAGAGGGCTACAATGAGCAGTTCTTC.

This chain connects TRBV10-1 to TRBJ2-1; the D gene is possibly TRBD2 (6 bases). The CDR3 spans 14 residues. Germline values: CDR1 WNHNN, CDR2 SYGVQD (reference sequence). The V end was cut by 6 bases, the J end by 2 bases, with 11 bases between. CDR3 DNA sequence: TGCGCCAGCAGCGGAGCGGGTGCCTACAATGAGCAGTTCTTC. Protein product: CASSGAGAYNEQFF.

The CDR3 DNA is TGTGCCAGCATGGGAAATTGGGGAGATACGCAGTATTTT. Protein product: CASMGNWGDTQYF. V is TRBV6-6 and J is TRBJ2-3; D unclear. CDR1 is MNHNY and CDR2 is SVGAGI in the germline V gene (reference sequence). V was clipped by 7 bases and J by 5 bases, with 13 bases between them. The CDR3 consists of 13 residues.

The chain couples TRBV9 to TRBJ1-3, with D possibly TRBD1 on 6 matching bases. V was pared by 3 bases and J by 0 bases, with 13 bases between. There are 16 residues in the CDR3. Per germline, CDR1 SGDLS and CDR2 YYNGEE. The CDR3 region has the DNA TGTGCCAGCAGCGCGGACAGTTTAAGCTCTGGAAACACCATATATTTT. Translated: CASSADSLSSGNTIYF.

The gene calls are TRBV4-3 and TRBJ2-7; the match to TRBD2 covers 10 bases. V was pared by 0 bases and J by 7 bases, with 9 bases of the junction left unmatched. CDR1 is LGHNA and CDR2 is YSLEER in the germline V gene. This CDR3 is 16 amino acids long. Here the CDR3 reads CASSQDPASGRSEQYF. The DNA of the CDR3 is TGCGCCAGCAGCCAAGATCCGGCTAGCGGGAGAAGTGAGCAGTACTTC.

This clone has only one observation. The gene calls are TRBV29-1 and TRBJ2-7; no definite D call. The CDR3 runs 11 residues. Trimming removed 6 bases from V and 0 bases from J, with 6 bases in between. Looked up from germline, CDR1 is SQVTM and CDR2 is ANQGSEA. CDR3 in DNA: TGCAGCGTACACCACTCCTACGAGCAGTACTTC. It specifies CSVHHSYEQYF.

The V gene is TRBV25-1, the J gene TRBJ2-1; 10 bases align to TRBD2. V dropped 8 bases and J dropped 6; count of bases not matched to a gene: 10. From germline, CDR1 is MGHDK and CDR2 SYGVNS. CDR3 length: 15 amino acids. The CDR3 region is CASCRAGGPINEQFF. CDR3 sequence (DNA): TGTGCCAGCTGTAGAGCGGGAGGGCCGATCAATGAGCAGTTCTTC.

The chain links TRBV7-2 to TRBJ2-1, with 7 bases lining up with TRBD2. V trimming: 4 bases; J trimming: 10 bases; junction bases outside the gene matches: 13. Germline V gene sequence: CDR1 SGHTA, CDR2 FQGNSA. There are 15 residues in the CDR3. CDR3 DNA sequence: TGTGCCAGCAGCTCGATAGGGGAGGGAAGGGGCGAGCAGTTCTTC. Encoded protein: CASSSIGEGRGEQFF.

This clone was found a few times. The gene calls are TRBV6-1 and TRBJ2-1, with TRBD2 matching over 8 bases. The CDR3 extends over 15 amino acids. V was pared by 7 bases and J by 4 bases, with 9 bases of the junction left unmatched. Looked up from germline, CDR1 is MNHNS and CDR2 is SASEGT. CDR3 loop: CASILGSSGYNEQFF. DNA for the CDR3: TGTGCCAGCATATTGGGTTCTAGCGGGTACAATGAGCAGTTCTTC.

This rearrangement joins TRBV18 to TRBJ1-1; D remains ambiguous. Looked up from germline, CDR1 is KGHSH and CDR2 is LQKENI. V was cut by 3 bases and J by 0 bases, with 14 bases left in between. The CDR3 spans 16 residues. The CDR3 spells CASSPSMSTMNTEAFF. CDR3 nucleotides: TGTGCCAGCTCACCTTCAATGTCGACCATGAACACTGAAGCTTTCTTT. The full variable domain, in which reference TRBV18 and TRBJ1-1 provide the parts outside the CDR3, is NAGVMQNPRHLVRRRGQEARLRCSPMKGHSHVYWYRQLPEEGLKFMVYLQKENIIDESGMPKERFSAEFPKEGPSILRIQQVVRGDSAAYFCASSPSMSTMNTEAFFGQGTRLTVV.

The CDR3 DNA follows: TGTGCCAGCAGTGAAGCCCCCGGAGGGGTCAGGGATACGCAGTATTTT. This sequence encodes CASSEAPGGVRDTQYF. The chain recombines TRBV6-1 with TRBJ2-3, with a tentative D call TRBD2 (6 bases). Looked up from germline, CDR1 is MNHNS and CDR2 is SASEGT. The CDR3 loop spans 16 amino acids. V was clipped by 0 bases and J by 6 bases, with 16 bases between them.

The V gene is TRBV29-1, the J gene TRBJ2-7; a weak D match, TRBD1 (6 bases). The CDR3 is 13 residues long. V was cut by 2 bases and J by 1 base, with 9 bases left in between. Germline V gives CDR1 SQVTM, CDR2 ANQGSEA. This CDR3 reads CSVEKGDSYEQYF. CDR3 coding DNA: TGCAGCGTTGAAAAGGGGGATTCCTACGAGCAGTACTTC.

The CDR3 DNA reads TGTGCCAGCAGTCCTCATAGCGGGAGTATGTTCAATGAGCAGTTCTTC. Its protein product is CASSPHSGSMFNEQFF. J is TRBJ2-1 and V is TRBV5-4, with 9 bases aligning to TRBD2. The CDR3 spans 16 residues. With 5 bases clipped from V and 6 bases from J, the junction kept 12 bases outside the gene matches. Germline V gene sequence: CDR1 SGHNT, CDR2 YYREEE (reference sequence).